These 22 T cell receptor beta chains originate from one sample sequenced in a study of OX40 agonist ivuxolimab in advanced cancers. Only in-frame clones appear in the TCRdb table, and some are missing; sequencing was by immunoSEQ multiplex PCR. Here the sample spans around 14,000 clones, more than 80% being singletons. Sequencing used CD4+ or CD8+ T cells sorted from blood, obtained in a trial of the OX40 agonist ivuxolimab. Receptors were obtained from an adult with an advanced solid tumor such as melanoma, head and neck, liver or kidney cancer.

V and J are TRBV10-2 and TRBJ1-3; D uncertain. CDR3 size: 11 residues. The V end was cut by 7 bases, the J end by 4 bases, with 5 bases between. Germline loops: CDR1 WSHSY, CDR2 SAAADI. CDR3 residues: CASTVGNTIYF. CDR3 DNA: TGCGCCAGCACCGTAGGAAACACCATATATTTT.

The rearrangement joins TRBV5-8 to TRBJ2-7, with 10 bases matching TRBD2. V lost 5 bases to trimming and J lost 4 bases; unmatched junction nucleotides: 3. There are 13 residues in the CDR3. Germline V gene data show CDR1 as SGHTS and CDR2 as YDEGEE. DNA for the CDR3: TGTGCCAGCAGTCGACTAGCGGGTTACGAGCAGTACTTC. Translating it yields CASSRLAGYEQYF.

The chain joins TRBV4-1 to TRBJ2-7; 7 bases line up with TRBD2. There are 15 residues in the CDR3. The germline V gene encodes CDR1 MGHRA and CDR2 YSYEKL. After removal of 0 bases from V and 3 bases from J, the junction contained 5 bases not matched to a gene. The CDR3 coding sequence is TGCGCCAGCAGCCAAGATAGGACGGGGGGCTACGAGCAGTACTTC. Translating it yields CASSQDRTGGYEQYF.

The chain joins TRBV5-4 to TRBJ2-1, with 7 nucleotides matching TRBD1. The junction had 14 bases not matched to a gene; V was cut back by 2 bases and J by 9 bases. Germline loops: CDR1 SGHNT, CDR2 YYREEE (reference sequence). This CDR3 comprises 16 residues. CDR3 nucleotides: TGTGCCAGCAGCTTAGGGGACAGCCGCCAAAGAGGTGAGCAGTTCTTC. Protein sequence: CASSLGDSRQRGEQFF.

By share of the sample, this clone is medium-sized. The V gene is TRBV18, the J gene TRBJ2-2, with D possibly being TRBD2 (6 bases). Trimming cost V 5 bases and J 0 bases, with 10 bases left between them. There are 15 residues in the CDR3. Germline V gene sequence: CDR1 KGHSH, CDR2 LQKENI. In DNA, the CDR3 is TGTGCCAGCTCAATACTAGCATCGAACACCGGGGAGCTGTTTTTT. Its translation: CASSILASNTGELFF. The full variable domain, in which reference TRBV18 and TRBJ2-2 provide the parts outside the CDR3, is NAGVMQNPRHLVRRRGQEARLRCSPMKGHSHVYWYRQLPEEGLKFMVYLQKENIIDESGMPKERFSAEFPKEGPSILRIQQVVRGDSAAYFCASSILASNTGELFFGEGSRLTVL.

J is TRBJ2-7 and V is TRBV6-6, with TRBD2 as a possible D gene (5 bases). Trimming stripped 2 bases from V and 3 bases from J, with 8 bases between. The CDR3 extends over 13 amino acids. In germline, CDR1 is MNHNY, CDR2 SVGAGI (reference sequence). CDR3 amino acids: CASSYPGNYEQYF. Written as DNA, the CDR3 is TGTGCCAGCAGTTACCCCGGGAACTACGAGCAGTACTTC.

The V gene is TRBV19, the J gene TRBJ2-1; D may be TRBD2 (6 bases). The CDR3 is 19 amino acids. Deletions cut 1 base from V and 8 bases from J, with 27 bases between. Germline V gives CDR1 LNHDA, CDR2 SQIVND (reference sequence). The CDR3 DNA sequence: TGTGCCAGTAGTATAGCGGGCGGTTTAGCGGAAGGGCCTCGGGATGAGCAGTTCTTC. It specifies CASSIAGGLAEGPRDEQFF.

By its share, this clone is medium-sized. The chain uses TRBV10-2 and TRBJ2-7; 7 bases are a match to TRBD1. V shed 4 bases and J 0 bases; nucleotides not matched to a gene: 9. In germline, CDR1 is WSHSY, CDR2 SAAADI. The CDR3 spans 16 residues. CDR3 sequence: CASSAPWTGFSYEQYF. The CDR3 coding sequence is TGCGCCAGCAGTGCGCCCTGGACAGGTTTCTCCTACGAGCAGTACTTC.

The chain is built from TRBV12-5 and TRBJ2-7; D might be TRBD2 (6 bases). The CDR3 has 14 residues. The V gene lost 3 bases and the J gene lost 7 bases, with 16 bases spanning the gap. CDR1 and CDR2 (germline): LGHNT, FRNRAP. CDR3 bases: TGTGCTAGTGGTTTTCTAGGCGGACTAAATGAGCAGTACTTC. Its protein is CASGFLGGLNEQYF.

In its sample, this clone is medium-sized. V and J are TRBV28 and TRBJ2-7; TRBD2 matches 11 bases. With 4 bases clipped from V and 7 bases from J, the junction kept 9 bases outside the gene matches. CDR1 is MDHEN, CDR2 SYDVKM, per germline. The CDR3 loop spans 15 amino acids. This chain's CDR3 is CASSSPSSGGWEQYF. DNA of the CDR3: TGTGCCAGCAGTTCCCCTTCTAGCGGGGGGTGGGAGCAGTACTTC.

The CDR3 sequence: CASSLAGTWDQPQHF. CDR3 nucleotide sequence: TGTGCCAGCAGCTTGGCCGGGACCTGGGATCAGCCCCAGCATTTT. The chain couples TRBV5-6 to TRBJ1-5, with D possibly being TRBD1 (5 bases). The germline gives CDR1 SGHDT, CDR2 YYEEEE. V lost 0 bases to trimming and J lost 5 bases, with 12 bases between them. CDR3 length: 15 residues.

V is TRBV4-1 and J is TRBJ1-1; D not resolved. Germline V CDR1 and CDR2: MGHRA, YSYEKL. With 1 base removed from V and 0 bases from J, the gap between germline ends came to 6 bases. The CDR3 is 14 amino acids. The CDR3 sequence: CASSQALMNTEAFF. Here the CDR3 DNA reads TGCGCCAGCAGCCAAGCCCTGATGAACACTGAAGCTTTCTTT.

The V call is TRBV6-6, the J call TRBJ1-2; no clear D gene. CDR3 length: 13 amino acids. CDR1 is MNHNY and CDR2 is SVGAGI in the germline V gene (reference sequence). The V end was cut by 4 bases, the J end by 7 bases, with 13 bases between. The CDR3 spells CASSWNKKSGYTF. For the CDR3, the DNA is TGTGCCAGCAGTTGGAACAAGAAGAGTGGCTACACCTTC.

The chain links TRBV2 to TRBJ1-4; D perhaps matches TRBD1 (5 bases). V lost 7 bases, J lost 4 bases, and 10 bases lay in between. Germline V gives CDR1 SNHLY, CDR2 FYNNEI. The CDR3 has 13 amino acids. CDR3 nucleotide sequence: TGTGCCAGCAAGGACACAAATAATGAAAAACTGTTTTTT. Protein sequence: CASKDTNNEKLFF. The full variable domain, completed using reference TRBV2 and TRBJ1-4, is EPEVTQTPSHQVTQMGQEVILRCVPISNHLYFYWYRQILGQKVEFLVSFYNNEISEKSEIFDDQFSVERPDGSNFTLKIRSTKLEDSAMYFCASKDTNNEKLFFGSGTQLSVL.

The V call is TRBV10-3, the J call TRBJ2-7; TRBD2 might be the D (6 bases). The germline gives CDR1 ENHRY, CDR2 SYGVKD. V lost 7 bases and J 3 bases, leaving 13 bases between the germline ends. There are 13 residues in the CDR3. The CDR3, as DNA: TGTGCCATCAACAGCGGGCCAGACTACGAGCAGTACTTC. Protein: CAINSGPDYEQYF.

There are a few counts of this clone. CDR3 nucleotide sequence: TGTGCCAGCAGAGGGACAGGGGGCGAGCAGTACTTC. Translating it yields CASRGTGGEQYF. This chain joins TRBV6-1 and TRBJ2-7, with 11 bases aligning to TRBD1. This CDR3 is built from 12 residues. J was trimmed by 6 bases and V by 6 bases; bases with no gene match: 1. Germline CDR1 MNHNS, CDR2 SASEGT.

The gene calls are TRBV5-6 and TRBJ2-7; D may be TRBD1 or TRBD2 (5 bases each). Germline V gene data show CDR1 as SGHDT and CDR2 as YYEEEE. V was shortened by 3 bases and J by 0 bases, with 7 bases between the two germline ends. The CDR3 is 13 residues long. The CDR3 reads CASSSGSSYEQYF. The CDR3 DNA is TGTGCCAGCAGCTCAGGGAGCTCCTACGAGCAGTACTTC.

The J gene is TRBJ2-7, the V gene TRBV5-1, with 8 bases fitting TRBD1. V was pared by 5 bases and J by 6 bases, with 4 bases of the junction left unmatched. Germline-derived CDR1 and CDR2 are SGHRS and YFSETQ. CDR3 length equals 12 residues. CDR3 DNA sequence: TGCGCCAGCAGTCCGACAGGGGTCGAGCAGTACTTC. Residues: CASSPTGVEQYF.

The V and J genes are TRBV7-9 and TRBJ2-7, with D maybe TRBD2 (6 bases). Trimming stripped 5 bases from V and 5 bases from J, with 16 bases between. The CDR3 consists of 14 residues. Germline lookup yields CDR1 SEHNR and CDR2 FQNEAQ (reference sequence). The CDR3 sequence: CASSPPSVWNEQYF. CDR3 sequence (DNA): TGTGCCAGCAGCCCCCCTAGCGTGTGGAACGAGCAGTACTTC. The whole variable domain, filled in from reference TRBV7-9 and TRBJ2-7, reads DTGVSQNPRHKITKRGQNVTFRCDPISEHNRLYWYRQTLGQGPEFLTYFQNEAQLEKSRLLSDRFSAERPKGSFSTLEIQRTEQGDSAMYLCASSPPSVWNEQYFGPGTRLTVT.

In its sample, this clone was seen once. The chain employs TRBV5-6 and TRBJ2-7; D is unresolved. Germline CDR1 is SGHDT and CDR2 is YYEEEE. The CDR3 length is 13 residues. V was cut by 0 bases and J by 3 bases, with 7 bases left in between. This CDR3 is CASSLAANYEQYF. DNA for the CDR3: TGTGCCAGCAGCTTGGCAGCTAACTACGAGCAGTACTTC.

The chain combines TRBV7-9 with TRBJ2-7; D is perhaps TRBD1 (6 bases). Germline V lookup: CDR1 SEHNR, CDR2 FQNEAQ (reference sequence). The CDR3 totals 15 residues. Trimming stripped 1 base from V and 4 bases from J, with 14 bases between. CDR3 sequence (DNA): TGTGCCAGCAGCTTAGGGCGAGGGGGTCCTTACGAGCAGTACTTC. It is translated as CASSLGRGGPYEQYF.

V usage is TRBV2 and J usage is TRBJ2-5; 12 nucleotides align to TRBD2. This CDR3 contains 15 residues. In germline, CDR1 is SNHLY, CDR2 FYNNEI. The ends lost 4 bases at V and 4 bases at J; junction bases unmatched: 4. Here the CDR3 reads CASSGTSGIVETQYF. CDR3 in DNA: TGTGCCAGCAGTGGGACTAGCGGGATAGTAGAGACCCAGTACTTC.